One sample yielded the 9 T cell receptor beta chains listed below, sequenced in a study of CD4 T cells in relation to SARS-CoV-2 and coronaviruses. No antigen has been identified for these receptors. Using immunoSEQ multiplex PCR, the repertoire was profiled, and TCRdb retains in-frame clones only, with some absent. The table records roughly 45,000 clones, over 70% of them present only once. The sequenced sample consisted of naive CD4+ T cells from PBMCs, cultured in vitro. The subset: naive CD4+ T cells isolated by negative enrichment. These receptors came from an adult with COVID-19.

V usage is TRBV19 and J usage is TRBJ2-2, with TRBD1 matching 7 bases. This CDR3 spans 15 amino acids. V lost 4 bases, J lost 2 bases, and 4 bases stayed unmatched. Germline V lookup: CDR1 LNHDA, CDR2 SQIVND (reference sequence). The CDR3 coding sequence is TGTGCCAGTAGTACAGGGACAGCTAACACCGGGGAGCTGTTTTTT. Translated: CASSTGTANTGELFF.

The V gene is TRBV28, the J gene TRBJ2-7, with D unresolved. V was pared by 2 bases and J by 1 base, with 12 bases between. CDR1 and CDR2 (germline): MDHEN, SYDVKM. This CDR3 contains 15 residues. DNA for the CDR3: TGTGCCAGCAGTTTAATTTTCTCAGCTTCCTACGAGCAGTACTTC. Translated: CASSLIFSASYEQYF.

The chain combines TRBV4-3 with TRBJ2-6; D tentatively reads TRBD1 or TRBD2 (6 bases each). This CDR3 spans 16 amino acids. V gave up 0 bases and J gave up 7 bases, with 13 bases separating them. Germline CDR1 and CDR2: LGHNA and YSLEER. The DNA for the CDR3 is TGCGCCAGCAGCCAAGACTGGGGGGCGCGAGCCAACGTCCTGACTTTC. Amino acid sequence: CASSQDWGARANVLTF.

This clone is a singleton in its sample. The rearrangement joins TRBV14 to TRBJ1-3; a weak D match, TRBD1 (6 bases). The germline V and J ends were trimmed by 7 bases and 9 bases, with 19 bases remaining between them. Germline V CDR1 and CDR2: SGHDN, FVKESK. The CDR3 runs to 14 residues. CDR3 DNA: TGTGCCAGCAAACAGGGCACTAACGTGGCCACCATATATTTT. Its protein is CASKQGTNVATIYF.

The count of this clone is one. This chain connects TRBV2 to TRBJ2-3, with D perhaps matching TRBD1 (5 bases). V was trimmed by 2 bases and J by 4 bases, leaving 13 bases between them. CDR3 length: 15 residues. Germline V CDR1 and CDR2: SNHLY, FYNNEI. CDR3 DNA sequence: TGTGCCAGCAGTGAAAGCAGGGTGAACGCAGATACGCAGTATTTT. Protein product: CASSESRVNADTQYF. Looking up the rest from reference TRBV2 and TRBJ2-3 gives the full variable domain: EPEVTQTPSHQVTQMGQEVILRCVPISNHLYFYWYRQILGQKVEFLVSFYNNEISEKSEIFDDQFSVERPDGSNFTLKIRSTKLEDSAMYFCASSESRVNADTQYFGPGTRLTVL.

The chain has TRBV28 and TRBJ1-4, with D uncertain. The CDR3 covers 14 residues. Germline V lookup: CDR1 MDHEN, CDR2 SYDVKM. The V end lost 4 bases, the J end lost 8 bases, and 14 bases lay between the germline ends. CDR3 sequence: CASSSGLVEEKLFF. In DNA form, the CDR3 reads TGTGCCAGCAGTTCCGGGTTGGTGGAGGAAAAACTGTTTTTT.

The chain has TRBV5-4 and TRBJ2-2; D remains ambiguous. The germline V and J ends were trimmed by 1 base and 7 bases, with 14 bases remaining between them. Germline values: CDR1 SGHNT, CDR2 YYREEE (reference sequence). This CDR3 comprises 15 residues. The CDR3 coding sequence is TGTGCCAGCAGCTTGCCGCAGCTCGGCGGCGGGGAGCTGTTTTTT. Protein: CASSLPQLGGGELFF.

The rearrangement uses TRBV19 and TRBJ2-3, with 7 bases lining up with TRBD1. The CDR3 sequence is 15 residues long. Germline V lookup: CDR1 LNHDA, CDR2 SQIVND (reference sequence). After removal of 4 bases from V and 4 bases from J, the junction contained 8 bases not matched to a gene. The CDR3 loop reads CASSNHYRGSDTQYF. CDR3 sequence (DNA): TGTGCCAGTAGTAACCACTACAGGGGATCAGATACGCAGTATTTT.

The chain carries TRBV3-1 (or the pseudogene TRBV3-2) and TRBJ1-1; D is ambiguous. V was pared by 0 bases and J by 11 bases, with 10 bases between. Germline lookup yields CDR1 LGHDT and CDR2 YNNKEL (reference sequence). This CDR3 is 12 amino acids long. The CDR3 loop reads CASSQEGGKAFF. Here the CDR3 DNA reads TGTGCCAGCAGCCAAGAGGGCGGGAAGGCTTTCTTT.